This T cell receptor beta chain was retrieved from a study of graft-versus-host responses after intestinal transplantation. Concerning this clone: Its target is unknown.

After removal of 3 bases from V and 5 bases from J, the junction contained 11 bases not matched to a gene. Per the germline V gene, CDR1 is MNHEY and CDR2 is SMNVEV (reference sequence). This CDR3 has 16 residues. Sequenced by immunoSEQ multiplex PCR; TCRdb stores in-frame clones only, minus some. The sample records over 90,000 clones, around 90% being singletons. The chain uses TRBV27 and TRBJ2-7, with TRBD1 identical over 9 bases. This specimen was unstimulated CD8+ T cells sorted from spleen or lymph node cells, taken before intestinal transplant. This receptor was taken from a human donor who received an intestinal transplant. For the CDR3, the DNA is TGTGCCAGCAGTTTGGTGGCGGGACAGGGATTTGACGAGCAGTACTTC. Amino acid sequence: CASSLVAGQGFDEQYF.